This T cell receptor (beta chain) was documented in a study of CD8+CD57+ T cells in acquired aplastic anemia. Overall study context: When averaged, DNA from sorted CD4+ and CD8+ cells came to around 3.1 ug. Healthy donors averaged around 10 million reads for CD4+ cells.

Trimming removed 2 bases from V and 0 bases from J, with 12 bases in between. Germline V gene lookup returns CDR1 SGHVS and CDR2 FQNEAQ. The CDR3 consists of 16 residues. Both TCR beta VDJ combination and CDR3 sequence profiling were carried out. Genomic DNA was the template for this profiling. TCRdb reanalysed the reads using MiXCR and keeps one entry per CDR3 protein. The table lists about 160,000 distinct CDR3 sequences, roughly 47% of them singletons. On this clonotype itself: Its antigen remains unknown.

Findings and limits, study-wide: In CD8+ cells, Simpson's diversity showed no significant difference between patients and controls. About 30 shared CD8+ CDR3s appeared highly expressed within patients' immunodominant clones.

The sequence derives from a human donor in good health. Sequencing input: sorted CD4+, CD8+, or CD8+CD57+ T cells (not recorded which) from PBMCs. The chain combines TRBV7-8 with TRBJ2-3, with D possibly matching TRBD2 (6 bases). The CDR3 DNA sequence: TGTGCCAGCAGCTTACGTACGAGCGGGAGCACAGATACGCAGTATTTT. This encodes CASSLRTSGSTDTQYF.